This T cell receptor beta chain was recorded in a study of PD-L1 blockade in urothelial cancer. Study summary: Blood was subjected to analysis at 3 weeks (second dose) and 6 weeks following treatment start. Each blood sample yielded a median of around 150,000 T cells.

Time point defined: peripheral blood 6 weeks after treatment start. Sequenced by immunoSEQ multiplex PCR; TCRdb stores in-frame clones only, minus some. The sample contains under 85,000 clones, about 91% of which appear only once. The material sequenced was PBMCs, taken around atezolizumab (anti-PD-L1) treatment. The receptor's source is a woman of 80 years or more with urothelial cancer.

CDR3 nucleotide sequence: TGTGCCAGCAGCTTAGGGCTTCGGTGGGGCAGGGACTCCTACGAGCAGTACTTC. Translated, it gives CASSLGLRWGRDSYEQYF. The gene calls are TRBV7-8 and TRBJ2-7; tentative D call: TRBD1 (5 bases). Germline lookup yields CDR1 SGHVS and CDR2 FQNEAQ. This CDR3 is 18 amino acids long. V lost 1 base to trimming and J lost 0 bases, with 19 bases between them.